This TCR beta chain was obtained from a study of shared clonotypes between healthy human individuals. Study-wide results and limits: Non-shared clonotypes had lower generation probabilities than clonotypes shared by all four sorted-subset donors. How much donors shared clonotypes was expected to be affected by sequencing depth.

Notes on this clone: The antigen is undetermined.

Genomic DNA (from each subset) was split evenly across several immunoSEQ plates. In the authors' methods: For the immunoSEQ data, sequences were junction-only without quality scores, so filtering differed. Using immunoSEQ multiplex PCR, the repertoire was profiled, and TCRdb retains in-frame clones only, with some absent. The DNA gave D and trimming, while V, J and clone size come from that table. This table has roughly 2.4 million clones, more than 90% appearing once. This TCR derives from a man aged 18 to 30 in good health. Input material: naive CD4+ T cells sorted from blood. Specified subset: CD45RA+ positively selected.

The CDR3 loop reads CASSYGEGTYEQYF. DNA of the CDR3: TGTGCCAGCAGTTACGGAGAGGGAACCTACGAGCAGTACTTC. The chain couples TRBV6-5 to TRBJ2-7; D is perhaps TRBD2 (5 bases). Trimming removed 2 bases from V and 2 bases from J, with 10 bases in between. This CDR3 has 14 residues. The germline gives CDR1 MNHEY, CDR2 SVGAGI.